This TCR beta chain derives from a study of cytomegalovirus exposure and HLA in healthy donors. Per the germline V gene, CDR1 is SGHRS and CDR2 is YFSETQ. Trimming left V 4 bases short and J 0 bases short, with 14 bases between. The CDR3 runs 15 residues. With 60 Vbeta and 13 Jbeta primers, the PCR was carried out. The method was immunoSEQ multiplex PCR; TCRdb's version includes in-frame clones alone and lacks a portion of them. The clone table shows roughly 35,000 clones, with the ten largest holding less than 3.5%. The clonotype was recovered from a woman in her forties in good health and CMV-seropositive. Sequencing was done on a sample of PBMCs. The chain uses TRBV5-1 and TRBJ2-7, with a weak D call TRBD2 (5 bases). The CDR3 DNA is TGCGCCAGCAGCCGGACCTCAGCGGACTCCTACGAGCAGTACTTC. It encodes CASSRTSADSYEQYF.